The T cell receptor (beta chain) under discussion was sequenced for a study of T cell changes during pregnancy in multiple sclerosis (dated by TCRdb to 2018 to 2020). For the wider study: The study looked at changes in the T cell repertoire across pregnancy in women with multiple sclerosis.

This clone was seen more than once but under ten times. What antigen it recognizes has not been identified. No much larger clone is present one base from it, and per-base qualities are unavailable. Library generation was performed with the immunoSEQ multiplex PCR assay. What TCRdb holds here is the immuneACCESS table cut down to in-frame rearrangements. Part of the clones is not present; checked against another copy, under half of the missing clones reflect an unresolved V gene, and the others are unexplained. In this sample the table shows around 50,000 clones, around 87% of which occur a single time. The top ten clonotypes cover about 5.7% of the sample. Including cysteine and phenylalanine, the CDR3 has 15 amino acids. Just the 45-base CDR3 DNA is kept, in frame starting at base 1. Based on the germline V gene, the CDR1 and CDR2 sequences are MNHEY and SVGAGI. Relative to germline, V is 2 bases shorter and J is 4 bases shorter, with 13 bases between their ends.

The clonotype comes from a human donor whose cells served as feeder cells for cultures in a pregnancy study. Material: peripheral blood from another person, used as feeder cells. The V and J genes are TRBV6-5 and TRBJ2-3, with the D call tentatively TRBD1 or TRBD2, each fitting 5 bases. The CDR3 amino acid sequence is: CASSYGGLFADTQYF. The bases are TGTGCCAGCAGTTACGGGGGTTTGTTCGCAGATACGCAGTATTTT.